This T cell receptor (beta chain) originates from a study of cytomegalovirus exposure and HLA in healthy donors. Per germline, CDR1 SGHTA and CDR2 FQGTGA. Trimming removed 6 bases from V and 8 bases from J; junction bases left unmatched: 8. The CDR3 is 13 amino acids. A multiplex PCR was run with 60 Vbeta primers and 13 Jbeta primers. Method: immunoSEQ multiplex PCR; TCRdb's copy keeps in-frame clones and lacks some. The sample records 40,000 or so clones, about 85% being singletons. Sequencing was performed on PBMCs. The chain joins TRBV7-3 to TRBJ1-2, with 8 bases aligning to TRBD1. The TCR originated in a middle-aged woman in good health and CMV-seropositive. Here the CDR3 reads CASSPTGGNGYTF. CDR3 in DNA: TGTGCCAGCAGTCCTACAGGGGGAAACGGCTACACCTTC.